This is a list of T cell receptor beta chains from one sample in a study of Ad26.COV2.S vaccination and SARS-CoV-2 variants. Method: immunoSEQ multiplex PCR; TCRdb's copy keeps in-frame clones and lacks some. In the table there are some 350,000 clones, about 90% of which are singletons. Source: peripheral blood, taken after recovery from COVID-19. All receptors come from a human donor who had recovered from COVID-19. CDR3s leave out the opening cysteine and the closing phenylalanine or tryptophan. The D gene is left open where the match is weak.

TRBV6-5	TRBJ1-5	-	ASSYSAGQLH
TRBV2	TRBJ1-5	TRBD1	AITGQGNQPQH
TRBV29-1	TRBJ2-3	TRBD2	SVDVGGTQY
TRBV27	TRBJ1-1	-	ASSLDPQGNTEAF
TRBV7-3	TRBJ2-2	TRBD1	ASSLMPVTGGSTGELF
TRBV7-2	TRBJ2-5	-	ASSFGGRETQY
TRBV2	TRBJ1-2	TRBD1	ASSSGTANYGYT
TRBV24-1	TRBJ2-3	-	ATSDSGVDDTQY
TRBV4-3	TRBJ2-5	-	ASSQDLGREETQY
TRBV5-6	TRBJ1-2	TRBD1	ASSPGTGAYGYT
TRBV5-1	TRBJ2-1	TRBD2	ASSLGGGYNEQF
TRBV6-5	TRBJ2-1	TRBD2	ASSYTSGEPNEQF
TRBV6-1	TRBJ2-3	TRBD2	ASSDWGGGATDTQY
TRBV9	TRBJ2-7	TRBD1	ASSGKTGVPNDEQY
TRBV19	TRBJ1-1	-	ASSKTKYTEAF
TRBV9	TRBJ1-5	TRBD1	ASSQQGYQPQH
TRBV5-6	TRBJ1-5	-	ASSVGPAWSQPQH
TRBV19	TRBJ1-1	TRBD1	ASSSWDRANTEAF
TRBV12-2	TRBJ1-5	-	ASRSTGQGANVVNQPQH
TRBV2	TRBJ1-1	-	ASSQGSEAGEAF
TRBV4-1	TRBJ1-5	-	ASSQDGGIGQPQH
TRBV10-1	TRBJ2-2	TRBD1	ASRRQGRSGELF
TRBV12-3/TRBV12-4	TRBJ2-7	-	ASSPFYEQY
TRBV12-3/TRBV12-4	TRBJ1-5	-	ASSPLRDQPQH
TRBV6-5	TRBJ1-2	-	ASSYSTALGYGYT
TRBV13	TRBJ2-4	-	ASSVTGSLFS
TRBV19	TRBJ1-6	TRBD1	ASRDRHSPLH
TRBV5-4	TRBJ1-1	-	ASHGQNMNTEAF
TRBV5-4	TRBJ1-3	-	ASSSGGGNTIY
TRBV10-3	TRBJ2-1	-	AISESRRGRNEQF
TRBV9	TRBJ2-3	TRBD1	ASSVAGTGRTDTQY
TRBV6-5	TRBJ2-7	-	ASSRTQYAYEQY
TRBV2	TRBJ1-1	-	ASNPPRQNTEAF
TRBV3-1/TRBV3-2	TRBJ1-2	TRBD1	ASSYFSTGGAEGYT
TRBV3-1/TRBV3-2	TRBJ2-5	-	ASSQDTVQETQY
TRBV27	TRBJ1-5	-	ASKDSVYSNQPQH
TRBV9	TRBJ1-4	TRBD1	ASSPRTGGNEKLF
TRBV7-9	TRBJ1-2	-	ASSPVVPDYGYT
TRBV19	TRBJ1-6	-	ASSQGQGSPLH
TRBV27	TRBJ1-1	-	ASSLVRGEAF
TRBV19	TRBJ1-5	-	ASSNPGRHQPQH
TRBV10-1	TRBJ2-1	TRBD1	ASSESGQGMNEQF
TRBV5-4	TRBJ2-1	-	ASSLGGGDYNEQF
TRBV4-3	TRBJ1-2	-	ASSPGQLSDGYT
TRBV5-4	TRBJ1-6	TRBD1	ASSPDRGGSPLH
TRBV11-3	TRBJ2-6	-	ASSFSGANVLT
TRBV5-1	TRBJ2-2	-	ASSLGGAGGGNTGELF